These 11 T cell receptor beta chains came from one sample sequenced in a study of CD8+ T cells in alopecia areata (dated by TCRdb to between 2017 and 2018). To prepare the library, the immunoSEQ multiplex PCR assay was applied. To provide template for TCR sequencing, every sample had RNA extracted and reverse transcribed into cDNA. TCRdb carries this immuneACCESS record with in-frame sequences only. Its versions omit some clonotypes, under half of them owing to an unresolved V gene in the studies checked, with the rest unexplained. Within this sample are around 98,000 clones, with around 44% of them counted one time only. Jointly, the top ten make up 0.79% of the sample. Sequencing was performed on CD4+ T cells sorted from blood. The origin of the receptors is a human donor with alopecia areata.

This clone was recorded a few times. The V and J genes are TRBV30 and TRBJ1-2; perhaps TRBD1 as D (5 bases). The germline V gene has CDR1 GTSNPN and CDR2 SVGIG (reference sequence). The CDR3 contains 13 residues. Trimming removed 7 bases at V and 5 bases at J, with 17 bases between. The CDR3 nucleotides read TGTGCCTCGCCGACCGGGACTTCGTATGGCTACACCTTC. Its protein is CASPTGTSYGYTF.

The V and J genes are TRBV30 and TRBJ2-5, with 8 bases matching TRBD2. The germline CDR1 and CDR2 sequences are GTSNPN and SVGIG (reference sequence). The CDR3 is 13 amino acids. V was pared by 4 bases and J by 5 bases, with 6 bases of the junction left unmatched. The DNA of the CDR3 is TGTGCCTGGACCAAGACTAGCGTGGAGACCCAGTACTTC. Its translation is CAWTKTSVETQYF.

The chain employs TRBV5-1 and TRBJ2-5, with unresolved D. V shed 0 bases and J shed 5 bases, with 8 bases lying between them. Germline CDR1 and CDR2: SGHRS and YFSETQ. This CDR3 comprises 13 residues. CDR3: CASSLVLSETQYF. CDR3 nucleotide sequence: TGCGCCAGCAGCTTGGTTTTGAGTGAGACCCAGTACTTC.

This clone was counted many times. This chain connects TRBV7-8 to TRBJ2-1; 12 nucleotides agree with TRBD2. Per germline, CDR1 SGHVS and CDR2 FQNEAQ. The V segment lost 0 bases and the J segment 6 bases; nucleotides outside the gene matches: 12. The CDR3 runs 19 residues. The CDR3 sequence: CASSLARMVKTSGSNEQFF. DNA for the CDR3: TGTGCCAGCAGCTTAGCGCGCATGGTTAAGACTAGCGGGAGCAATGAGCAGTTCTTC.

The J gene is TRBJ2-5, the V gene TRBV5-1, with 7 bases identical to TRBD1. The CDR3 is made up of 12 amino acids. CDR1 and CDR2 from the germline V gene are SGHRS and YFSETQ. Trimming removed 9 bases from V and 5 bases from J; junction bases left unmatched: 7. CDR3: CATTTGDETQYF. As DNA, the CDR3 is TGCGCCACCACAACAGGGGATGAGACCCAGTACTTC.

This clone was seen a handful of times. J is TRBJ1-1 and V is TRBV6-5; D is undetermined. In germline, CDR1 is MNHEY, CDR2 SVGAGI. V lost 4 bases, J lost 6 bases, and 15 bases lay in between. This CDR3 spans 14 amino acids. CDR3 nucleotide sequence: TGTGCCAGCAGTTCGGCAGGCCCGGGCTCTGAAGCTTTCTTT. Protein sequence: CASSSAGPGSEAFF.

This chain uses TRBV28 with TRBJ1-2; a possible D gene is TRBD1 (6 bases). Between the trimmed V and J ends, which lost 2 bases and 4 bases, there was a span of 11 bases. Looked up from germline, CDR1 is MDHEN and CDR2 is SYDVKM. The CDR3 consists of 14 residues. Here the CDR3 DNA reads TGTGCCAGCAGTTTACCCACAGGGTCCTATGGCTACACCTTC. Protein: CASSLPTGSYGYTF.

In this sample, this clone turned up a few times. The rearrangement uses TRBV5-1 and TRBJ2-5; 9 bases line up with TRBD1. The V and J ends lost 4 bases and 3 bases, in that order; junction bases with no gene match: 7. CDR1 SGHRS and CDR2 YFSETQ come from the germline V gene. This CDR3 has 15 amino acids. This CDR3 reads CASSTGTGHEETQYF. CDR3 in DNA: TGCGCCAGCAGCACCGGGACAGGGCACGAAGAGACCCAGTACTTC. Full variable domain (rest looked up from reference TRBV5-1 and TRBJ2-5): KAGVTQTPRYLIKTRGQQVTLSCSPISGHRSVSWYQQTPGQGLQFLFEYFSETQRNKGNFPGRFSGRQFSNSRSEMNVSTLELGDSALYLCASSTGTGHEETQYFGPGTRLLVL.

The chain has TRBV4-1 and TRBJ2-7; possibly TRBD1 for D (5 bases). Germline V gene lookup returns CDR1 MGHRA and CDR2 YSYEKL. This CDR3 has 15 residues. Trimming took off 2 bases at V and 2 bases at J, with 13 bases between the two ends. The CDR3 sequence is CASSQTGLKPYEQYF. CDR3 DNA: TGCGCCAGCAGCCAAACAGGTCTTAAGCCCTACGAGCAGTACTTC.

This clone was recorded a few times. The chain's CDR3 is CASSQITDTQYF. As DNA, the CDR3 is TGTGCCAGCAGCCAAATCACAGATACGCAGTATTTT. The V gene is TRBV28, the J gene TRBJ2-3, with D unclear. V dropped 6 bases and J dropped 2 bases, with 6 bases sitting between them. CDR3 length: 12 residues. Germline-derived CDR1 and CDR2 are MDHEN and SYDVKM.

The V gene is TRBV29-1, the J gene TRBJ2-7, with 8 bases aligning to TRBD2. V lost 4 bases and J lost 6; bases outside the gene matches: 8. Germline CDR1 and CDR2: SQVTM and ANQGSEA. The CDR3 runs to 13 residues. CDR3 in amino acids: CSVGGLGSLEQYF. CDR3 sequence (DNA): TGCAGCGTTGGGGGACTAGGGTCCCTCGAGCAGTACTTC.